These 24 T cell receptor beta chains came from one sample sequenced in a study of T cells in Graves' hyperthyroidism and ophthalmopathy. The TCR beta CDR3 regions underwent amplification using RNA transcripts as the source. The TCR CDR3 first-round RT-PCR relied on the HTBI primer set. One entry per CDR3 protein results from TCRdb running MiXCR on the multiplex PCR reads. This sample has 40,000 to 55,000 distinct CDR3 sequences; 49% occur once, and the top ten carry roughly 32%. Material for sequencing was peripheral blood or thyroid tissue (not recorded which). These receptors all come from a woman aged 45 to 65 with Graves' hyperthyroidism.

This clonotype was picked up many times. The chain is built from TRBV7-2 and TRBJ1-2, with D maybe TRBD1 (6 bases). Germline V CDR1 and CDR2: SGHTA, FQGNSA. V dropped 2 bases and J dropped 3 bases, with 16 bases sitting between them. The CDR3 length is 16 residues. CDR3 DNA sequence: TGTGCCAGCAGCTTAACTTCACAGGGAAGTTACTATGGCTACACCTTC. It translates to CASSLTSQGSYYGYTF. Full variable domain (missing parts from reference TRBV7-2 and TRBJ1-2): GAGVSQSPSNKVTEKGKDVELRCDPISGHTALYWYRQSLGQGLEFLIYFQGNSAPDKSGLPSDRFSAERTGGSVSTLTIQRTQQEDSAVYLCASSLTSQGSYYGYTFGSGTRLTVV.

At least ten counts were recorded for this clonotype. The chain links TRBV11-1 to TRBJ1-4; D is uncertain. V was clipped by 4 bases and J by 8 bases, with 20 bases between them. Germline-derived CDR1 and CDR2 are SGHAT and FQDESV (reference sequence). The CDR3 has 16 amino acids. The CDR3 protein is CASSSPDGDNWEKLFF. As DNA, the CDR3 is TGTGCCAGCAGCTCACCGGACGGCGATAATTGGGAAAAACTGTTTTTT.

This clonotype was detected many times. The chain combines TRBV6-5 with TRBJ2-2, with TRBD2 matching 12 bases. The CDR3 contains 17 residues. Trimming cost V 6 bases and J 0 bases; bases outside gene matches: 5. Germline V gene sequence: CDR1 MNHEY, CDR2 SVGAGI. CDR3 sequence reads: CASSIGTSGPNTGELFF. The CDR3 DNA follows: TGTGCCAGCAGCATAGGGACTAGCGGGCCGAACACCGGGGAGCTGTTTTTT.

Turning to this clonotype: The conserved closing phenylalanine or tryptophan is absent in this CDR3, likely reflecting a read error. V usage is TRBV20-1 and J usage is TRBJ1-1; D remains unclear. Trimming left V 2 bases short and J 3 bases short, with 13 bases between. The CDR3 is made up of 14 amino acids. Per the germline V gene, CDR1 is DFQATT and CDR2 is SNEGSKA (reference sequence). CDR3 in amino acids: CSARTHRLDTEAFL. CDR3 sequence (DNA): TGCAGTGCTAGAACACATCGATTGGACACTGAAGCTTTCCTT.

The sample holds a few counts of this clonotype. The chain couples TRBV29-1 to TRBJ1-1; TRBD1 matches 8 bases. Per the germline V gene, CDR1 is SQVTM and CDR2 is ANQGSEA. With V trimmed by 4 bases and J by 6 bases, 10 bases remained unmatched. The length of the CDR3 is 14 residues. CDR3 bases: TGCAGCGTTGCGTGGCAGGGGGCGCAGGCTGAAGCTTTCTTT. Residues: CSVAWQGAQAEAFF.

The chain links TRBV5-6 to TRBJ2-5; the match to TRBD2 covers 10 bases. The better agreement between TRBJ2-1 and the DNA end casts doubt on the J call. This CDR3 is built from 15 residues. Germline V gene lookup returns CDR1 SGHDT and CDR2 YYEEEE. CDR3 sequence (DNA): TGTGCCAGCAGCTACGGGACTAGCGAGTACAATGAGCAGTTCTTC. Translated, it gives CASSYGTSEYNEQFF.

This clonotype was recorded once. The chain carries TRBV5-1 and TRBJ2-7; unclear D gene. The germline CDR1 and CDR2 sequences are SGHRS and YFSETQ. CDR3 size: 12 residues. V was trimmed by 4 bases and J by 0 bases, leaving 5 bases between them. CDR3 nucleotide sequence: TGCGCCAGCAGCAACCGCTCCTACGAGCAGTACTTC. Its translation is CASSNRSYEQYF.

The chain couples TRBV7-6 to TRBJ2-7; D call uncertain. This CDR3 comprises 13 residues. Germline assignment: CDR1 SGHVS and CDR2 FNYEAQ. The V end was cut by 6 bases, the J end by 6 bases, with 15 bases between. The CDR3 is CASSPVYWREQYF. The CDR3 bases are TGTGCCAGCAGTCCCGTTTATTGGCGCGAGCAGTACTTC. Looking up the rest from reference TRBV7-6 and TRBJ2-7 gives the full variable domain: GAGVSQSPRYKVTKRGQDVALRCDPISGHVSLYWYRQALGQGPEFLTYFNYEAQQDKSGLPNDRFSAERPEGSISTLTIQRTEQRDSAMYRCASSPVYWREQYFGPGTRLTVT.

This clonotype was seen more than once but under ten times. The chain has TRBV4-1 and TRBJ2-3, with 8 bases matching TRBD1. V lost 1 base to trimming and J lost 4 bases; unmatched junction nucleotides: 10. Germline CDR1 and CDR2: MGHRA and YSYEKL. The CDR3 runs 17 residues. The CDR3 region has the DNA TGCGCCAGCAGCCAAGGCCTGACAGGGGTGTTTTCAGATACGCAGTATTTT. It codes for CASSQGLTGVFSDTQYF.

V usage is TRBV29-1 and J usage is TRBJ1-1; D might be TRBD1 (6 bases). Per the germline V gene, CDR1 is SQVTM and CDR2 is ANQGSEA. Trimming took off 5 bases at V and 0 bases at J, with 10 bases between the two ends. This CDR3 contains 13 residues. DNA for the CDR3: TGCAGCGTTCGGACAGACATGAACACTGAAGCTTTCTTT. It yields the protein CSVRTDMNTEAFF. The full variable domain, completed using reference TRBV29-1 and TRBJ1-1, is SAVISQKPSRDICQRGTSLTIQCQVDSQVTMMFWYRQQPGQSLTLIATANQGSEATYESGFVIDKFPISRPNLTFSTLTVSNMSPEDSSIYLCSVRTDMNTEAFFGQGTRLTVV.

Only one count was recorded for this clonotype. This CDR3 fails to terminate in the conserved phenylalanine or tryptophan, so it likely reflects a read error. The chain is built from TRBV4-1 and TRBJ2-5, with D tentatively TRBD1 (5 bases). Trimming took 0 bases from V and 2 from J, leaving 16 bases between them. Per the germline V gene, CDR1 is MGHRA and CDR2 is YSYEKL. CDR3 length: 17 residues. In DNA form, the CDR3 reads TGCGCCAGCAGCCAAGATACGGCAGGGCTTCCACAAGAGACCCAGTACTCC. Translated, it gives CASSQDTAGLPQETQYS.

This clonotype occurred many times. This rearrangement joins TRBV15 to TRBJ2-6, with TRBD1 as a possible D gene (5 bases). Trimming removed 8 bases from V and 4 bases from J, with 18 bases in between. The CDR3 contains 16 residues. Germline assignment: CDR1 LNHNV and CDR2 YYDKDF (reference sequence). CDR3 residues: CATGLTGYAGANVLTF. The CDR3 nucleotides are TGTGCCACCGGATTAACAGGATACGCCGGGGCCAACGTCCTGACTTTC.

This clonotype was observed many times. V gene TRBV10-3 combines with J gene TRBJ2-7; no reliable D call. The CDR3 has 13 amino acids. Germline values: CDR1 ENHRY, CDR2 SYGVKD. The V gene lost 3 bases and the J gene lost 1 base, with 7 bases spanning the gap. The CDR3 here is CAISEANSYEQYF. The CDR3 coding sequence is TGTGCCATCAGTGAAGCCAATTCCTACGAGCAGTACTTC.

The V call is TRBV7-9, the J call TRBJ1-5; no firm D call. CDR1 is SEHNR, CDR2 FQNEAQ, per germline (reference sequence). This CDR3 spans 9 amino acids. V was trimmed by 0 bases and J by 12 bases, leaving 0 bases between them. CDR3 sequence (DNA): TGTGCCAGCAGCTTAGCCCAGCATTTT. The encoded protein is CASSLAQHF.

V and J are TRBV7-6 and TRBJ2-2; D could derive from TRBD1 or TRBD2 (9 bases each). The CDR3 is made up of 17 amino acids. Trimming pared 1 base from V and 7 bases from J, leaving 19 bases between. Germline V gene data show CDR1 as SGHVS and CDR2 as FNYEAQ. CDR3 region: CASSLVLAGQGSGELFF. The CDR3 coding sequence is TGTGCCAGCAGCTTAGTGCTAGCGGGACAGGGAAGCGGGGAGCTGTTTTTT. Variable domain in full (rest from reference TRBV7-6 and TRBJ2-2): GAGVSQSPRYKVTKRGQDVALRCDPISGHVSLYWYRQALGQGPEFLTYFNYEAQQDKSGLPNDRFSAERPEGSISTLTIQRTEQRDSAMYRCASSLVLAGQGSGELFFGEGSRLTVL.

This clonotype occurred many times. The J gene is TRBJ2-2, the V gene TRBV19, with D maybe TRBD1 (7 bases). CDR1 and CDR2 (germline): LNHDA, SQIVND (reference sequence). V was shortened by 4 bases and J by 7 bases, with 16 bases between the two germline ends. This CDR3 has 15 amino acids. CDR3 DNA: TGTGCCAGTAGTAGGACCAGGGGGGTTATCGGGGAGCTGTTTTTT. Translating gives CASSRTRGVIGELFF.

V gene TRBV10-3 combines with J gene TRBJ1-6; tentative D call: TRBD1 (6 bases). The V gene lost 5 bases and the J gene lost 7 bases, with 15 bases spanning the gap. Germline loops: CDR1 ENHRY, CDR2 SYGVKD. This CDR3 contains 15 residues. The CDR3 protein is CAISSPGQWNSPLHF. The CDR3 coding sequence is TGTGCCATCAGTTCACCGGGACAATGGAATTCACCCCTCCACTTT.

This clonotype was detected only a few times. This chain uses TRBV29-1 with TRBJ2-5; the match to TRBD1 covers 8 bases. The CDR3 has 12 amino acids. The trim removed 4 bases at V and 2 bases at J, leaving 0 bases unmatched. CDR1 is SQVTM, CDR2 ANQGSEA, per germline. CDR3 region: CSVGTGQETQYF. The CDR3 DNA sequence: TGCAGCGTTGGGACAGGGCAAGAGACCCAGTACTTC.

This chain links TRBV7-8 with TRBJ2-7; D gene uncertain. Germline CDR1 is SGHVS and CDR2 is FQNEAQ. Trimming took off 5 bases at V and 5 bases at J, with 16 bases between the two ends. The CDR3 has 14 residues. CDR3 protein: CASSVGRSTDEQYF. The CDR3 region has the DNA TGTGCCAGCAGCGTAGGACGGTCTACGGACGAGCAGTACTTC.

This clonotype was seen many times. The V gene is TRBV20-1, the J gene TRBJ2-5, with D perhaps matching TRBD1 (5 bases). Germline loops: CDR1 DFQATT, CDR2 SNEGSKA (reference sequence). The CDR3 has 12 amino acids. Trimming pared 6 bases from V and 1 base from J, leaving 9 bases between. The chain's CDR3 is CSAQGFQETQYF. CDR3 in DNA: TGCAGTGCCCAGGGTTTCCAAGAGACCCAGTACTTC.

Ten or more counts support this clonotype. The gene calls are TRBV20-1 and TRBJ1-2; D may be TRBD1 (6 bases). The CDR3 contains 14 residues. Trimming removed 3 bases at V and 3 bases at J, with 14 bases between. Germline V gene data show CDR1 as DFQATT and CDR2 as SNEGSKA (reference sequence). The chain's CDR3 is CSARDSRTYYGYTF. CDR3 coding DNA: TGCAGTGCTAGGGACAGCCGTACCTACTATGGCTACACCTTC.

This chain links TRBV2 with TRBJ2-7; tentative D call: TRBD2 (6 bases). The CDR3 covers 15 residues. The V and J ends lost 4 bases and 3 bases respectively, with 16 bases between them. Looked up from germline, CDR1 is SNHLY and CDR2 is FYNNEI. The CDR3 nucleotides read TGTGCCAGCAGTGGTTGGACGGGAGACTTCTACGAGCAGTACTTC. Its protein is CASSGWTGDFYEQYF.

This clonotype was counted a single time. The J gene is TRBJ2-5, the V gene TRBV20-1, with 8 bases aligning to TRBD1. Germline CDR1 is DFQATT and CDR2 is SNEGSKA (reference sequence). Unmatched junction bases numbered 4, after V lost 3 bases and J lost 7 bases. This CDR3 contains 12 residues. CDR3 DNA sequence: TGCAGTGCTAGTCAACAGGGGGGGACCCAGTACTTC. Translation: CSASQQGGTQYF.

This clonotype appeared a few times. This sequence joins TRBV24-1 and TRBJ2-1; TRBD2 aligns across 9 bases. CDR3 size: 13 residues. CDR1 and CDR2 (germline): KGHDR, SFDVKD. The V gene end was trimmed by 9 bases and the J gene end by 5 bases; junction bases not matched to a gene: 4. CDR3 region: CATRAGGDNEQFF. CDR3 DNA: TGTGCCACCCGAGCGGGAGGTGACAATGAGCAGTTCTTC.